A selection of T cell receptor beta chains follows, all from one sample in a study of control samples from healthy donors and cancer patients. Measured with immunoSEQ multiplex PCR; TCRdb has only the in-frame clones, and not every one. The sample shows just over 150,000 clones, around 90% of them seen only once. The sample comprised blood. The receptor set was obtained from a man aged 25-45 years in good health. Each CDR3 is given with its conserved first and last residue. A D gene is named only where the DNA matches it firmly. Clone size, where shown, is once, few, many, or a class for clones that have expanded.

J gene	CDR3 length	V gene	clone size	D gene	CDR3 DNA	CDR3 protein
TRBJ1-5	13	TRBV28	.	.	TGTGCCATCGCTACAGGGCTAAATCAGCCCCAGCATTTT	CAIATGLNQPQHF
TRBJ1-6	13	TRBV3-1/TRBV3-2	.	TRBD1	TGTGCCAGCAGCCAAACAGGGGATTCACCCCTCCACTTT	CASSQTGDSPLHF
TRBJ2-3	15	TRBV28	.	.	TGTGCCAGCAGTTTGAGTAGCGGACGCACAGATACGCAGTATTTT	CASSLSSGRTDTQYF
TRBJ1-1	14	TRBV11-3	.	.	TGTGCCAGCAGCCCCGGTGGGATGAACACTGAAGCTTTCTTT	CASSPGGMNTEAFF
TRBJ2-1	17	TRBV4-3	.	TRBD2	TGCGCCAGCAGCCGGATCGCCGGGCTAGCGGGGAACAATGAGCAGTTCTTC	CASSRIAGLAGNNEQFF
TRBJ2-3	15	TRBV6-5	.	TRBD1	TGTGCCAGCAGTTACTGGGACAGGGGGTCAGATACGCAGTATTTT	CASSYWDRGSDTQYF
TRBJ2-7	15	TRBV7-3	once	TRBD2	TGTGCCAGCAGCTTAGCCGGGACTAGCGGGTACGAGCAGTACTTC	CASSLAGTSGYEQYF
TRBJ1-2	13	TRBV7-9	once	TRBD1	TGTGCCAGCAACCTAGGGGGCGCGTATGGCTACACCTTC	CASNLGGAYGYTF
TRBJ2-1	16	TRBV11-3	.	TRBD2	TGTGCCAGCAGCTTAGGAACTAGCGGGGGGGACAATGAGCAGTTCTTC	CASSLGTSGGDNEQFF
TRBJ1-1	14	TRBV15	.	.	TGTGCCACCAGGTGGGACGCCATGAACACTGAAGCTTTCTTT	CATRWDAMNTEAFF
TRBJ2-7	14	TRBV29-1	.	TRBD2	TGCAGCGTTGCTGAGCGGGGTGCGACTTACGAGCAGTACTTC	CSVAERGATYEQYF
TRBJ2-5	14	TRBV7-2	.	.	TGTGCCAGCAGCCCATCACAGGACCAAGAGACCCAGTACTTC	CASSPSQDQETQYF
TRBJ2-4	16	TRBV4-3	.	.	TGCGCCAGCAGCCAAGATCCGGGCCTAGCCAAAAACATTCAGTACTTC	CASSQDPGLAKNIQYF
TRBJ2-2	16	TRBV9	.	.	TGTGCCAGCAGCGTAGAACCAGCCCCTACGGCCGGGGAGCTGTTTTTT	CASSVEPAPTAGELFF
TRBJ2-1	16	TRBV5-1	.	.	TGCGCCAGCAGCTTGGAAACTTTGGCAGGGTTCGCTGAGCAGTTCTTC	CASSLETLAGFAEQFF
TRBJ2-2	18	TRBV15	once	.	TGTGCCACCAGCCCTCGAGGGGCCAACAGGGTGCGCACCGGGGAGCTGTTTTTT	CATSPRGANRVRTGELFF
TRBJ2-1	14	TRBV28	.	.	TGTGCCAGCAGCCTAAGGGGAGTGTCTAGAGAGCAGTTCTTC	CASSLRGVSREQFF
TRBJ1-1	10	TRBV2	.	.	TGTGCCAGCACGAACACTGAAGCTTTCTTT	CASTNTEAFF
TRBJ2-2	16	TRBV2	.	.	TGTGCCAGCACTCCCAATTGGGGCGCAGGCACCGGGGAGCTGTTTTTT	CASTPNWGAGTGELFF
TRBJ2-7	15	TRBV11-2	.	.	TGTGCCAGCAGCTTACCCATTTCATCGGCTGACGAGCAGTACTTC	CASSLPISSADEQYF
TRBJ2-1	14	TRBV7-2	.	TRBD1	TGTGCCAGCAGCTCGATCTCCGGGACAGGTGAGCAGTTCTTC	CASSSISGTGEQFF
TRBJ2-1	19	TRBV15	.	.	TGTGCCACCAGCGGGGGAGGCCTTCTTAGCACCAGCTCCTACAATGAGCAGTTCTTC	CATSGGGLLSTSSYNEQFF
TRBJ1-1	11	TRBV10-3	.	.	TGTGCCATCTCGAGGGGTACTGAAGCTTTCTTT	CAISRGTEAFF
TRBJ1-2	13	TRBV5-1	.	TRBD1	TGCGCCAGCAGCTTGTCAGGGGGAGAAGGCTACACCTTC	CASSLSGGEGYTF
TRBJ2-1	15	TRBV23-1	.	TRBD1	TGCGCCAGCAGTCAATTAGGGGACAGGGGGAATGAGCAGTTCTTC	CASSQLGDRGNEQFF